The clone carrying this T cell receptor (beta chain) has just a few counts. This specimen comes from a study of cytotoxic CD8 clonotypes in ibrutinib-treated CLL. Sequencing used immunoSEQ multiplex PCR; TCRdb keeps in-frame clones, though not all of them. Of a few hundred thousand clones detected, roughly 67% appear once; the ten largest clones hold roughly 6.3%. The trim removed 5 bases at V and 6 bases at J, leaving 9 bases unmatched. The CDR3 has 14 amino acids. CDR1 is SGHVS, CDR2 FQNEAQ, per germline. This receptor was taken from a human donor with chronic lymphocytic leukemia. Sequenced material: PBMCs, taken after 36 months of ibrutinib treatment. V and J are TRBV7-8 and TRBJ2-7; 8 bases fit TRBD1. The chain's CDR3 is CASSTKPQGVEQYF. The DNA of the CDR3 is TGTGCCAGCAGCACAAAACCACAGGGGGTCGAGCAGTACTTC. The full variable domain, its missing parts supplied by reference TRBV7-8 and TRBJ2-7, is GAGVSQSPRYKVAKRGQDVALRCDPISGHVSLFWYQQALGQGPEFLTYFQNEAQLDKSGLPSDRFFAERPEGSVSTLKIQRTQQEDSAVYLCASSTKPQGVEQYFGPGTRLTVT.